The present TCR beta chain was sequenced within a study of early T cells in non-severe SARS-CoV-2 infection. Study details: Sequenced bulk RNA came from whole blood that was unsorted, and chains were unpaired.

This clonotype came up a few times. Attachment of unique molecular identifiers to individual cDNA molecules was performed. One entry per CDR3 protein results from TCRdb running MiXCR on the 5' RACE reads. The sample contains tens of thousands of distinct CDR3 sequences, around a sixth of which appear only once. Looked up from germline, CDR1 is GTSNPN and CDR2 is SVGIG (reference sequence). The CDR3 covers 13 residues. V was clipped by 0 bases and J by 4 bases, with 8 bases between them. The origin of this receptor is an adult who was a healthcare worker with PCR-confirmed SARS-CoV-2 infection or an uninfected control (not recorded which). Sequenced here: whole blood, sampled at baseline. V is TRBV30 and J is TRBJ2-3, with D possibly TRBD2 on 5 matching bases. CDR3 in amino acids: CAWSVLSADTQYF. The CDR3 DNA sequence: TGTGCCTGGAGTGTACTTAGCGCAGATACGCAGTATTTT.